The clone carrying this T cell receptor (beta chain) turned up a few times. Patients underwent thyroid surgery, and none had received any treatment before it. This record belongs to a study of metastatic and nonmetastatic thyroid tumors. TCRdb ran MiXCR on the PCR reads. The table records approximately 41,000 clones, more than 20% of them present only once. Trimming cost V 5 bases and J 3 bases; bases outside gene matches: 9. Germline loops: CDR1 LNHDA, CDR2 SQIVND (reference sequence). This CDR3 spans 15 amino acids. Sequenced sample: tumor tissue. V is TRBV19 and J is TRBJ2-7; 8 bases are a match to TRBD2. The TCR comes from a female donor with papillary thyroid cancer or a benign thyroid nodule (not recorded which). Some clones in this sample may be carry-over from other donors' samples. This chain's CDR3 is CASSLPGLGLYEQYF. Here the CDR3 DNA reads TGTGCCAGTAGTCTTCCGGGACTAGGGCTCTACGAGCAGTACTTC.